The present entry profiles one T cell receptor (beta chain) with its context. Its specificity is not known. This entry is derived from a study of post-analysis software for immune sequencing data. Looking at the study overall: The patients showed relapsing-remitting, secondary progressive and progressive-relapsing multiple sclerosis courses. Broader study findings: TRBV5-6, TRBV5-1 and TRBV20-1 were among five TRBV segments more frequent in patients than controls. F measure grouped same-batch samples tightly together. Relative to controls, patients with multiple sclerosis showed significantly lower normalized Chao1 diversity.

The library was made from cDNA and included unique molecular identifiers. MiXCR, applied by TCRdb to the PCR reads, yields one record per CDR3 protein. The table includes 550,000 to 700,000 distinct CDR3 sequences, about 40% detected once. V was clipped by 2 bases and J by 3 bases; unmatched bases: 2. CDR1 is KGHSH and CDR2 is LQKENI in the germline V gene. The CDR3 spans 14 residues. The specimen sequenced was blood. The receptor's source is a girl between 10 and 17 years old with multiple sclerosis. This sequence joins TRBV18 and TRBJ2-5; 8 bases match TRBD1. The CDR3 region has the DNA TGTGCCAGCTCACCAAACAGGGGGGAAGAGACCCAGTACTTC. Translating it yields CASSPNRGEETQYF.